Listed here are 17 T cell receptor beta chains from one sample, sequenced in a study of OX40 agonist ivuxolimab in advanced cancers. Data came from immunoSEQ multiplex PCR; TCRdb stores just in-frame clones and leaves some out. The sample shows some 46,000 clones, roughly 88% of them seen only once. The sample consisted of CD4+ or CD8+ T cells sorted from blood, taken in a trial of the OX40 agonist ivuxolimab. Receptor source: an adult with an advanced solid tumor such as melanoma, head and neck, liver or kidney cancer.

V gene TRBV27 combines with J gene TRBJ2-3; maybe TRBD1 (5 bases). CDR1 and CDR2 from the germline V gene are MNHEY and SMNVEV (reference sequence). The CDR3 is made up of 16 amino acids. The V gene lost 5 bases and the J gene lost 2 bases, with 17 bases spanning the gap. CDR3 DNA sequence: TGTGCCAGCAGTACGCTCAGGGTAAAAGCCACAGATACGCAGTATTTT. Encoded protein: CASSTLRVKATDTQYF.

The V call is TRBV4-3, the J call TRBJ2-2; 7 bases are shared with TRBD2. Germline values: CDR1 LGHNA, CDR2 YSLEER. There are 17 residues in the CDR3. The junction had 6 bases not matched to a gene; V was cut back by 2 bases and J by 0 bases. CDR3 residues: CASSQRAGRSNTGELFF. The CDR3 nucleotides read TGCGCCAGCAGCCAACGAGCGGGGCGTTCGAACACCGGGGAGCTGTTTTTT.

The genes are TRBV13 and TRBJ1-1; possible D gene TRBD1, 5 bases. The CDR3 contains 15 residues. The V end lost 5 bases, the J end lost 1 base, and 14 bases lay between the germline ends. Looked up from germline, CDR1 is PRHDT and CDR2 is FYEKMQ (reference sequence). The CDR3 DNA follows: TGTGCCAGCAGCCTCGGGACTTTAGGGAACACTGAAGCTTTCTTT. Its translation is CASSLGTLGNTEAFF.

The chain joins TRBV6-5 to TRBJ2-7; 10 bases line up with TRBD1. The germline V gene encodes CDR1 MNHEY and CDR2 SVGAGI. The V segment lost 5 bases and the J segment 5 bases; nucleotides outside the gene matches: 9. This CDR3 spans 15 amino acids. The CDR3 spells CASSTRGQGMHEQYF. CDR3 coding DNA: TGTGCCAGCAGTACCCGGGGACAGGGGATGCACGAGCAGTACTTC.

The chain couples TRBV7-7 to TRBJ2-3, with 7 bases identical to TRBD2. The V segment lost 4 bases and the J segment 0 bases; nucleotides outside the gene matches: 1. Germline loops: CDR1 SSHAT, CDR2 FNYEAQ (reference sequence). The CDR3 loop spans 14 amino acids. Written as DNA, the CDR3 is TGTGCCAGCAGCTCCGGGGGGAGCACAGATACGCAGTATTTT. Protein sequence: CASSSGGSTDTQYF.

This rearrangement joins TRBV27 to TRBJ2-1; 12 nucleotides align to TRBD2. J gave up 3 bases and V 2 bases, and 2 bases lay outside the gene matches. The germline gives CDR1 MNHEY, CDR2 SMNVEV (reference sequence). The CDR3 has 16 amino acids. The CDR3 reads CASSLPSGGGYNEQFF. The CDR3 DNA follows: TGTGCCAGCAGTTTACCTAGCGGGGGGGGCTACAATGAGCAGTTCTTC.

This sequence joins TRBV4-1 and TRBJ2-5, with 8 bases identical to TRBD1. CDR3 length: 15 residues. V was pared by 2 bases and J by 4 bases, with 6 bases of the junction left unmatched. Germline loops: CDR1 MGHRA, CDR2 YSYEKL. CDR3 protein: CASSQQGAIGETQYF. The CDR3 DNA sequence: TGCGCCAGCAGCCAACAGGGGGCGATTGGAGAGACCCAGTACTTC.

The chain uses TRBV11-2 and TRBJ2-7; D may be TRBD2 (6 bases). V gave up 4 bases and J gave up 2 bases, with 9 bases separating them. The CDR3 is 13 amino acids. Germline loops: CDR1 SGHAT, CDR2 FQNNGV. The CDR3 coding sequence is TGTGCCAGCAGCTATAGCGGTACCTACGAGCAGTACTTC. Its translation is CASSYSGTYEQYF. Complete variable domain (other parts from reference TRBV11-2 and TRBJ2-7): EAGVAQSPRYKIIEKRQSVAFWCNPISGHATLYWYQQILGQGPKLLIQFQNNGVVDDSQLPKDRFSAERLKGVDSTLKIQPAKLEDSAVYLCASSYSGTYEQYFGPGTRLTVT.

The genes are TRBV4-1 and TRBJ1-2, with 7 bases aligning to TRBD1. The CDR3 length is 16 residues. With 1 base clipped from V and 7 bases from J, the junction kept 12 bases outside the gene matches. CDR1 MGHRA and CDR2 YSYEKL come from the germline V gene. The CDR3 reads CASSQGLQTGTGGYTF. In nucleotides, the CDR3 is TGCGCCAGCAGCCAAGGCCTCCAGACAGGGACGGGTGGCTACACCTTC.

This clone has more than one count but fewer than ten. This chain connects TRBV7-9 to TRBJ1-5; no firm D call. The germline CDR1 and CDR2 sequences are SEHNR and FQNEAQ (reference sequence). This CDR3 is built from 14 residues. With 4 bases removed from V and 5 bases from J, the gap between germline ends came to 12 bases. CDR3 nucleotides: TGTGCCAGCAGCTCAGGACTACCCCATCAGCCCCAGCATTTT. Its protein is CASSSGLPHQPQHF.

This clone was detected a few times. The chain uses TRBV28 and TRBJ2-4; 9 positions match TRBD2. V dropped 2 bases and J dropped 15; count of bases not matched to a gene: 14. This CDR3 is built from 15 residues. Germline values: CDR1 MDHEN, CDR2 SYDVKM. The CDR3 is CASSLARGSGGLRYF. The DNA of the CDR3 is TGTGCCAGCAGTTTAGCCAGGGGTAGCGGGGGCCTCCGGTACTTC.

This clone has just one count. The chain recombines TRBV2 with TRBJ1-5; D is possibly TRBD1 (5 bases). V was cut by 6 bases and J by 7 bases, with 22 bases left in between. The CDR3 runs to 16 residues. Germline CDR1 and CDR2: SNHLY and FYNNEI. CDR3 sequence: CASSGLGGGRGQPQHF. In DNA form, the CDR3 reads TGTGCCAGCAGCGGGCTCGGGGGAGGACGTGGGCAGCCCCAGCATTTT.

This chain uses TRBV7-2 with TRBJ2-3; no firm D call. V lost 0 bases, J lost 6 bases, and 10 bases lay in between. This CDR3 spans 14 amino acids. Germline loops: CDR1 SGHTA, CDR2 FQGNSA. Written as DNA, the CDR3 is TGTGCCAGCAGCTTAGCTCCCTTGCCCGATACGCAGTATTTT. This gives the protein CASSLAPLPDTQYF.

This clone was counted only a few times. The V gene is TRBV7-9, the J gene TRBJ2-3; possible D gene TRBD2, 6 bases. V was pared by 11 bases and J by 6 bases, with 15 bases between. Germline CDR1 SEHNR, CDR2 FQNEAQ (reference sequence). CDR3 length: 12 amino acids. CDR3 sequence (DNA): TGTGCCTGCGATTGGGGGAGGGATACGCAGTATTTT. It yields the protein CACDWGRDTQYF.

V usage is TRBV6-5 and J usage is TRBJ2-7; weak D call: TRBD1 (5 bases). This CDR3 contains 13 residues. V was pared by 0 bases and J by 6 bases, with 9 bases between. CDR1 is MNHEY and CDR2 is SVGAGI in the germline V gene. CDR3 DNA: TGTGCCAGCAGTTACTCGTCCAGGGCCGAGCAGTACTTC. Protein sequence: CASSYSSRAEQYF.

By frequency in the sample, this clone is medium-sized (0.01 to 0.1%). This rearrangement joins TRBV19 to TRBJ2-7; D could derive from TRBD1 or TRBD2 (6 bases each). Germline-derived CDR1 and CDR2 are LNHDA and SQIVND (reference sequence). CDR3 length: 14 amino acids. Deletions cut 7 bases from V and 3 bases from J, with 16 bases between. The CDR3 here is CASTRKGGRYEQYF. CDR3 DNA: TGTGCCAGTACCCGGAAGGGGGGCCGCTACGAGCAGTACTTC. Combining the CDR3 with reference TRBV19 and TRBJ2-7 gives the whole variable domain DGGITQSPKYLFRKEGQNVTLSCEQNLNHDAMYWYRQDPGQGLRLIYYSQIVNDFQKGDIAEGYSVSREKKESFPLTVTSAQKNPTAFYLCASTRKGGRYEQYFGPGTRLTVT.

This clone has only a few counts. Here the CDR3 DNA reads TGTGCCAGCAGTAATGGGGTCGATGAAAAACTGTTTTTT. Amino acid sequence: CASSNGVDEKLFF. This chain connects TRBV9 to TRBJ1-4; D remains unclear. V lost 5 bases, J lost 6 bases, and 11 bases lay in between. CDR3 length equals 13 residues. The germline V gene has CDR1 SGDLS and CDR2 YYNGEE.